The 10 T cell receptor beta chains given below trace back to one sample, sequenced in a study of Ad26.COV2.S vaccination and SARS-CoV-2 variants. Some clones are missing from TCRdb's copy, which holds only in-frame ones; the method was immunoSEQ multiplex PCR. The sample comprises about 680,000 clones, roughly 90% of which are singletons, and about 1.5% rests with the top ten. As for treatment: about 20 received Ad26.COV2.S at low or high dose, single or two shots; roughly 5 received placebo; per-sample allocation not given. On day 63 after the first injection, vaccine and placebo recipients gave samples. The specimen comprised peripheral blood, sampled in a trial of Ad26.COV2.S vaccine versus placebo. All receptors derive from a person between 18 and 59 years old who received the Ad26.COV2.S COVID-19 vaccine or a placebo.

This rearrangement joins TRBV12-1 to TRBJ2-1; the table's TRBD2 call for D was not verified on the DNA. TRBV12-1 is noted as a pseudogene. This CDR3 has 16 residues. The CDR3 reads CASSPPPSGSSNEQFF. In DNA, the CDR3 is TGTGCCAGCAGCCCTCCCCCCAGCGGGAGTAGTAATGAGCAGTTCTTC.

The chain links TRBV7-2 to TRBJ1-2; a possible D gene is TRBD1 (5 bases). Trimming shortened V by 4 bases and J by 2 bases, and 14 bases separated the two germline ends. The CDR3 is 15 amino acids. From germline, CDR1 is SGHTA and CDR2 FQGNSA. The chain's CDR3 is CASSYGQGLNYGYTF. The DNA for the CDR3 is TGTGCCAGCAGCTACGGCCAGGGTCTCAACTATGGCTACACCTTC.

The chain carries TRBV30 and TRBJ2-7; a possible D gene is TRBD2 (5 bases). The CDR3 has 13 amino acids. Trimming stripped 2 bases from V and 5 bases from J, with 13 bases between. Germline-derived CDR1 and CDR2 are GTSNPN and SVGIG (reference sequence). The chain's CDR3 is CAWSQPPGNEQYF. The CDR3 coding sequence is TGTGCCTGGAGTCAACCCCCGGGAAACGAGCAGTACTTC.

This chain links TRBV7-2 with TRBJ2-1; 15 bases are shared with TRBD2. Trimming took 5 bases from V and 9 from J; bases not matched to a gene: 8. Germline V gene data show CDR1 as SGHTA and CDR2 as FQGNSA. The length of the CDR3 is 16 residues. CDR3 bases: TGTGCCAGCAGCCCTCGGACTAGCGGGGGGGCAGGTGAGCAGTTCTTC. It translates to CASSPRTSGGAGEQFF.

The chain carries TRBV24-1 and TRBJ1-1; D not certain. The germline V gene has CDR1 KGHDR and CDR2 SFDVKD. The ends were cut back, 6 bases at V and 2 bases at J, with 9 bases in the middle. This CDR3 is 13 amino acids long. The CDR3 DNA reads as TGTGCCACCAGTATCAGCGAAAACACTGAAGCTTTCTTT. Its protein is CATSISENTEAFF.

This clone was seen just once. The chain joins TRBV4-2 to TRBJ2-3; D not resolved. CDR3 length: 17 amino acids. Trimming cost V 0 bases and J 1 base, with 14 bases left between them. Germline V lookup: CDR1 LGHNA, CDR2 YNFKEQ. Here the CDR3 DNA reads TGTGCCAGCAGCCAAGATGGTCCGCTCCGGGGCACAGATACGCAGTATTTT. This codes for CASSQDGPLRGTDTQYF.

The J gene is TRBJ1-5, the V gene TRBV11-2; D is ambiguous. Trimming left V 2 bases short and J 9 bases short, with 11 bases between. CDR1 and CDR2 (germline): SGHAT, FQNNGV. The length of the CDR3 is 13 residues. The CDR3 protein is CASSLYGEGPQHF. DNA for the CDR3: TGTGCCAGCAGCTTATACGGGGAAGGGCCCCAGCATTTT.

The chain combines TRBV13 with TRBJ2-4; 8 bases fit TRBD1. CDR1 and CDR2 from the germline V gene are PRHDT and FYEKMQ (reference sequence). The CDR3 is made up of 13 amino acids. J gave up 9 bases and V 5 bases, and 6 bases lay outside the gene matches. The CDR3 sequence: CASSPRTGPIQYF. CDR3 coding DNA: TGTGCCAGCAGCCCACGGACAGGGCCCATTCAGTACTTC.

The V gene is TRBV19, the J gene TRBJ2-1; tentatively, D is TRBD1 or TRBD2 (5 bases each). Trimming removed 7 bases at V and 8 bases at J, with 18 bases between. Germline loops: CDR1 LNHDA, CDR2 SQIVND (reference sequence). The CDR3 runs to 14 residues. CDR3 in amino acids: CASTGARRGDEQFF. CDR3 DNA sequence: TGTGCCAGTACCGGGGCCCGGAGAGGGGATGAGCAGTTCTTC.

J is TRBJ2-2 and V is TRBV4-3, with 7 bases fitting TRBD2. CDR3 length equals 16 residues. With 2 bases clipped from V and 0 bases from J, the junction kept 3 bases outside the gene matches. Per germline, CDR1 LGHNA and CDR2 YSLEER. The CDR3 DNA sequence: TGCGCCAGCAGCCAACCCGGGACTACGAACACCGGGGAGCTGTTTTTT. Translated, it gives CASSQPGTTNTGELFF.